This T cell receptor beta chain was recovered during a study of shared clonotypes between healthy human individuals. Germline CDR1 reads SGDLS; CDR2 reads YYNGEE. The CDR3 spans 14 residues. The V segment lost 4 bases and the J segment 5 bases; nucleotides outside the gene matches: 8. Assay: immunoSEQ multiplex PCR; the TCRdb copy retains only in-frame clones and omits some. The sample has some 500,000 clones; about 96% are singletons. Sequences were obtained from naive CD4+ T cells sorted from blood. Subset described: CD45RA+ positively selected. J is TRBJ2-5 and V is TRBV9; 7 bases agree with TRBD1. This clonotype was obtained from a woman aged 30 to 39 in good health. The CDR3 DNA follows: TGTGCCAGCAGCTCAGAAGGGGGCTGGGAGACCCAGTACTTC. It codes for CASSSEGGWETQYF.